The rows below give T cell receptor beta chains drawn from one sample of a study of blood T cell repertoires in COVID-19. Sequencing was performed with immunoSEQ multiplex PCR; in TCRdb, only in-frame clones are kept and a portion is missing. Of 210,000 or so clones detected, just over 85% appear once; the ten largest clones hold about 1.5%. Sequencing was carried out using peripheral blood. The receptors shown here come from a man younger than 35 with active or convalescent COVID-19. Each CDR3 is given with its conserved first and last residue. Fields, in order: V gene, clone size, J gene, D gene, CDR3 DNA, CDR3 protein. A D gene is named only where the DNA matches it firmly. Expanded clones are given a class, and other clones once, few, many or no size at all.

V gene: TRBV14
clone size: few
J gene: TRBJ1-3
D gene: NA
CDR3 DNA: TGTGCCAGCAGCCGGACATTTGGCGCTGGAAACACCATATATTTT
CDR3 protein: CASSRTFGAGNTIYF

V gene: TRBV27
clone size: NA
J gene: TRBJ2-7
D gene: NA
CDR3 DNA: TGTGCCAGCAGTTCGTTTACTACAGGAGCCGGAATGAGCTACGAGCAGTACTTC
CDR3 protein: CASSSFTTGAGMSYEQYF

V gene: TRBV27
clone size: once
J gene: TRBJ1-2
D gene: TRBD1
CDR3 DNA: TGTGCCAGCAGTTTATTGGGGACAGGGTCAACTAACTATGGCTACACCTTC
CDR3 protein: CASSLLGTGSTNYGYTF

V gene: TRBV5-1
clone size: NA
J gene: TRBJ2-4
D gene: TRBD1
CDR3 DNA: TGCGCCAGCAGCTTCAACTCCGGGACAGGGCCCATTCAGTACTTC
CDR3 protein: CASSFNSGTGPIQYF

V gene: TRBV5-4
clone size: NA
J gene: TRBJ2-3
D gene: TRBD2
CDR3 DNA: TGTGCCAGCAGCCCGGGACTAGCAGTCGCAGATACGCAGTATTTT
CDR3 protein: CASSPGLAVADTQYF

V gene: TRBV2
clone size: NA
J gene: TRBJ1-2
D gene: TRBD1
CDR3 DNA: TGTGCCAGCAGGGGGACAGGGCACAACTATGGCTACACCTTC
CDR3 protein: CASRGTGHNYGYTF

V gene: TRBV9
clone size: once
J gene: TRBJ2-3
D gene: TRBD1
CDR3 DNA: TGTGCCAGCAGCGAGACAGGGAACACAGATACGCAGTATTTT
CDR3 protein: CASSETGNTDTQYF

V gene: TRBV28
clone size: NA
J gene: TRBJ2-1
D gene: TRBD1
CDR3 DNA: TGTGCCAGCAGCCATACAGGGGGCGCGCGAAATGAGCAGTTCTTC
CDR3 protein: CASSHTGGARNEQFF

V gene: TRBV28
clone size: NA
J gene: TRBJ1-4
D gene: NA
CDR3 DNA: TGTGCCAGCAGATACCAGGGGCCTAATGAAAAACTGTTTTTT
CDR3 protein: CASRYQGPNEKLFF

V gene: TRBV7-9
clone size: NA
J gene: TRBJ2-3
D gene: NA
CDR3 DNA: TGTGCCAGCAGCTTCGGGGAGACTAGCACAGATACGCAGTATTTT
CDR3 protein: CASSFGETSTDTQYF

V gene: TRBV28
clone size: NA
J gene: TRBJ2-3
D gene: NA
CDR3 DNA: TGTGCCAGCAGTGACAGCTACCGCACAGATACGCAGTATTTT
CDR3 protein: CASSDSYRTDTQYF

V gene: TRBV7-9
clone size: once
J gene: TRBJ2-1
D gene: TRBD2
CDR3 DNA: TGTGCCAGCAGCTTCGGGACTAGCCTCGTCAATGAGCAGTTCTTC
CDR3 protein: CASSFGTSLVNEQFF

V gene: TRBV24-1
clone size: once
J gene: TRBJ2-3
D gene: TRBD1
CDR3 DNA: TGTGCCACCAGTGGAGGGGGACAGAGCACAGATACGCAGTATTTT
CDR3 protein: CATSGGGQSTDTQYF

V gene: TRBV10-3
clone size: NA
J gene: TRBJ2-7
D gene: NA
CDR3 DNA: TGTGCCATCAGTGAGTCGACTTCCTACGAGCAGTACTTC
CDR3 protein: CAISESTSYEQYF

V gene: TRBV7-9
clone size: NA
J gene: TRBJ2-7
D gene: NA
CDR3 DNA: TGTGCCAGCAGCGCCGACGGTAGCGCCAGCTCCTACGAGCAGTACTTC
CDR3 protein: CASSADGSASSYEQYF

V gene: TRBV7-9
clone size: NA
J gene: TRBJ2-5
D gene: NA
CDR3 DNA: TGTGCCAGCAGCTCGATGGAGCGCGGGATCTCCCAAGAGACCCAGTACTTC
CDR3 protein: CASSSMERGISQETQYF

V gene: TRBV6-5
clone size: NA
J gene: TRBJ1-2
D gene: TRBD1
CDR3 DNA: TGTGCCACCGGGACAGGGATACATGGCTACACCTTC
CDR3 protein: CATGTGIHGYTF

V gene: TRBV7-2
clone size: NA
J gene: TRBJ2-5
D gene: TRBD2
CDR3 DNA: TGTGCCAGCAGGTCTGGGAGGGGCCACCAAGAGACCCAGTACTTC
CDR3 protein: CASRSGRGHQETQYF

V gene: TRBV4-1
clone size: NA
J gene: TRBJ1-2
D gene: NA
CDR3 DNA: TGCGCCAGCAGCCAAGTGCCAGGTAGAACAGAGGGCTACACCTTC
CDR3 protein: CASSQVPGRTEGYTF

V gene: TRBV27
clone size: NA
J gene: TRBJ2-3
D gene: NA
CDR3 DNA: TGTGCCAGCAGTTTATCAACTAGCAGAGATACGCAGTATTTT
CDR3 protein: CASSLSTSRDTQYF

V gene: TRBV28
clone size: NA
J gene: TRBJ1-6
D gene: NA
CDR3 DNA: TGTGCCAGCAGTCCGACTCTTAACGACCTCCACTTT
CDR3 protein: CASSPTLNDLHF

V gene: TRBV4-2
clone size: NA
J gene: TRBJ2-3
D gene: NA
CDR3 DNA: TGTGCCAGCAGCCAAGAACTAGTCGCCAGGGATACGCAGTATTTT
CDR3 protein: CASSQELVARDTQYF

V gene: TRBV2
clone size: NA
J gene: TRBJ1-1
D gene: NA
CDR3 DNA: TGTGCCAGCAGTGAACACGGGAACACTGAAGCTTTCTTT
CDR3 protein: CASSEHGNTEAFF

V gene: TRBV5-1
clone size: NA
J gene: TRBJ1-4
D gene: NA
CDR3 DNA: TGCGCCAGCAGCTTGTACGGTGAAAAACTGTTTTTT
CDR3 protein: CASSLYGEKLFF

V gene: TRBV12-5
clone size: once
J gene: TRBJ2-1
D gene: TRBD2
CDR3 DNA: TGTGCTAGTGGTTCAACTGGGACTAGCGGGAGGGCCTCGGGGAATGAGCAGTTCTTC
CDR3 protein: CASGSTGTSGRASGNEQFF

V gene: TRBV28
clone size: NA
J gene: TRBJ2-7
D gene: NA
CDR3 DNA: TGTGCCAGCAACTTGTCCGGTCAAACCTACGAGCAGTACTTC
CDR3 protein: CASNLSGQTYEQYF

V gene: TRBV6-2/TRBV6-3
clone size: once
J gene: TRBJ1-5
D gene: NA
CDR3 DNA: TGTGCCAGCAGTCCCGTAGCGAGCAATCAGCCCCAGCATTTT
CDR3 protein: CASSPVASNQPQHF

V gene: TRBV28
clone size: NA
J gene: TRBJ2-1
D gene: NA
CDR3 DNA: TGTGCCAGCAGGCCCGGGACAAGGGAGCAGTTCTTC
CDR3 protein: CASRPGTREQFF

V gene: TRBV29-1
clone size: NA
J gene: TRBJ1-2
D gene: NA
CDR3 DNA: TGCAGCGCTAGTGACAGATCCCCGCTCTACACCTTC
CDR3 protein: CSASDRSPLYTF

V gene: TRBV9
clone size: NA
J gene: TRBJ1-4
D gene: NA
CDR3 DNA: TGTGCCAGCAGCGCCCAGACAGCAACTAATGAAAAACTGTTTTTT
CDR3 protein: CASSAQTATNEKLFF

V gene: TRBV7-9
clone size: few
J gene: TRBJ1-1
D gene: TRBD1
CDR3 DNA: TGTGCCAGCAGCTTAACAGGGGTCACTGAAGCTTTCTTT
CDR3 protein: CASSLTGVTEAFF

V gene: TRBV6-5
clone size: NA
J gene: TRBJ2-1
D gene: NA
CDR3 DNA: TGTGCCAGCTGGACTCTTCCTCAGGAGCAGTTCTTC
CDR3 protein: CASWTLPQEQFF

V gene: TRBV25-1
clone size: NA
J gene: TRBJ1-1
D gene: NA
CDR3 DNA: TGTGCCAGCAGTACCCGGTGGGGGCCTGAAGCTTTCTTT
CDR3 protein: CASSTRWGPEAFF

V gene: TRBV19
clone size: NA
J gene: TRBJ1-1
D gene: NA
CDR3 DNA: TGTGCCAGTATAGGACAGACGAACACTGAAGCTTTCTTT
CDR3 protein: CASIGQTNTEAFF

V gene: TRBV6-2/TRBV6-3
clone size: NA
J gene: TRBJ1-2
D gene: NA
CDR3 DNA: TGTGCCAGCAGCCCCTACAGGAGCTATGGCTACACCTTC
CDR3 protein: CASSPYRSYGYTF

V gene: TRBV18
clone size: NA
J gene: TRBJ1-5
D gene: NA
CDR3 DNA: TGTGCCAGCTCACCAGACCGGGGGTATAGCAATCAGCCCCAGCATTTT
CDR3 protein: CASSPDRGYSNQPQHF